Listed below are T cell receptor beta chains from one sample, sequenced in a study of Graves' ophthalmopathy and Graves' hyperthyroidism. In TCRdb, the multiplex PCR reads were re-called with MiXCR into one record per CDR3 protein. The data hold 45,000 to 60,000 distinct CDR3 sequences, with less than 65% observed a single time. Sequencing used peripheral blood. All receptors come from an adult woman with Graves' ophthalmopathy. The CDR3 runs from the conserved cysteine through the conserved F or W. The D gene is left open where the match is weak. Not every row has a clone size; where given, it reads once, few, many or a size class.

d_call	v_call	clone_size	j_call	cdr3_nt	cdr3_aa
TRBD2	TRBV4-2	.	TRBJ2-1	TGTGCCAGCAGCCAGAACCCTGGCGGGGGATACAATGAGCAGTTCTTC	CASSQNPGGGYNEQFF
.	TRBV6-4	.	TRBJ2-1	TGTGCCAGCAGCCGGGGCAGAAACAATGAGCAGTTCTTC	CASSRGRNNEQFF
.	TRBV15	.	TRBJ2-1	TGTGCCACCAGCTCCTGGGGAGTACCGGGTGAGCAGTTCTTC	CATSSWGVPGEQFF
.	TRBV13	many	TRBJ2-7	TGTGCCAGCAGCTTAGGGAGCTCCTACGAGCAGTACTTC	CASSLGSSYEQYF
.	TRBV5-1	many	TRBJ1-4	TGCGCCAGCAGCTTGGGGGCGCGGGTTGAAAAACTGTTTTTT	CASSLGARVEKLFF
.	TRBV7-2	.	TRBJ1-6	TGTGCCAGCAGCCAAGGTGCGGTGGGTTTGTCCCTCCACTTT	CASSQGAVGLSLHF
TRBD2	TRBV2	.	TRBJ2-3	TGTGCCAGCAGTGAGGCGGGAGAATCGACAGATACGCAGTATTTT	CASSEAGESTDTQYF
.	TRBV5-1	.	TRBJ2-5	TGCGCCAGCAGCTTGGGAAATCGGGGTGAGACCCAGTACTTC	CASSLGNRGETQYF
TRBD1	TRBV19	.	TRBJ2-5	TGTGCCAGCAGTGAACAGGGGGCGGGGGAGCCCCAGTACTTC	CASSEQGAGEPQYF
TRBD2	TRBV4-2	many	TRBJ2-3	TGTGCCAGCAGCCAAGCGGGTCTGTCTAGCCCGACGGGGGGTACGCAGTATTTT	CASSQAGLSSPTGGTQYF
.	TRBV30	few	TRBJ2-4	TGTGCCTGGAGTAGGGGAAACATTCAGTACTTC	CAWSRGNIQYF
TRBD2	TRBV27	many	TRBJ2-7	TGTGCCAGCAGTCGCGGGGGACACCCGGGAGGGGACGAGCAGTACTTC	CASSRGGHPGGDEQYF
.	TRBV28	.	TRBJ1-1	TGTGCCAGCAGTCCCCGGGTTGGGGAAACTGAAGCTTTCTTT	CASSPRVGETEAFF
.	TRBV12-3/TRBV12-4	many	TRBJ2-1	TGTGCCAGCAGCCGTCCTGGCAGGGGGGGGAGTGAGCAGTTCTTC	CASSRPGRGGSEQFF
.	TRBV5-1	many	TRBJ1-6	TGCGCCAGCAGCTTGGTGACAGAGAATTCACCCCTCCACTTT	CASSLVTENSPLHF
.	TRBV20-1	few	TRBJ2-1	TGCAGTCCGGTGACTAGAAGCAATGAGCAGTTCTTC	CSPVTRSNEQFF
.	TRBV29-1	.	TRBJ1-1	TGCAGCGTGACGGCAGGCGGGAACACTGAAGCTTTCTTT	CSVTAGGNTEAFF
.	TRBV9	.	TRBJ2-3	TGTGCCAGCACCAATAGCAGGGGACCCACAGATGCGCAGTATTTT	CASTNSRGPTDAQYF
TRBD2	TRBV25-1	.	TRBJ2-7	TGTGCCAGCAGTGTCGACACCGGGACTAGCGGGGACTACGAGCAGTACTTC	CASSVDTGTSGDYEQYF
.	TRBV15	.	TRBJ2-7	TGTGCCACCAGCAGCCTAGGAACCTACGAGCAGTACTTC	CATSSLGTYEQYF
.	TRBV20-1	many	TRBJ2-7	TGCAGTGCTAGAGCGGGACAACTCTACGAGCAGTACTTC	CSARAGQLYEQYF
.	TRBV12-3/TRBV12-4	.	TRBJ2-7	TGTGCCAGCAGTTTCGCCGGGAGAAGAGAGCAGTACTTC	CASSFAGRREQYF
.	TRBV20-1	.	TRBJ2-1	TGCAGTGCTAGGGACTTTTATTTAAATGAGCAGTTCTTC	CSARDFYLNEQFF
.	TRBV5-8	many	TRBJ1-5	TGTGCCAGCAGCTTTGGCCCCGACCGCCAGCCCCAGCATTTT	CASSFGPDRQPQHF
.	TRBV20-1	.	TRBJ2-3	TGCAGTGCCCGGACAGATACGCAGTATTTT	CSARTDTQYF
.	TRBV11-2	.	TRBJ2-1	TGTGCCAGCAGCTTCTCCAGAGAGTTTTCCTACAATGAGCAGTTCTTC	CASSFSREFSYNEQFF
TRBD1	TRBV4-2	.	TRBJ2-4	TGTGCCAGCAGCCAAGATAATCCGGGGACAGATACTAAAAACATTCAGTACTTC	CASSQDNPGTDTKNIQYF
.	TRBV29-1	.	TRBJ2-7	TGCAGCGCGACACTATCACGGGTTTACTACGAGCAGTACTTC	CSATLSRVYYEQYF
TRBD1	TRBV20-1	many	TRBJ2-7	TGCAGTGCACCGGGACAGGGCCTGGGCGAGCAGTACTTC	CSAPGQGLGEQYF